The TCR beta chain described here comes from a study of shared clonotypes between healthy human individuals. This clone was observed a handful of times. Assay used: immunoSEQ multiplex PCR; TCRdb lists only in-frame clones, some missing. Among about 680,000 clones listed, approximately 73% were seen once. Germline loops: CDR1 SNHLY, CDR2 FYNNEI. J lost 7 bases, V lost 4 bases, and 9 bases had no gene match. The CDR3 covers 15 residues. The origin of this receptor is a woman aged 25 to 39 in good health. The sequenced sample was memory CD4+ T cells sorted from blood. Documented subset: CD45RA-negative fraction. J is TRBJ1-5 and V is TRBV2; TRBD1 matches 8 bases. CDR3 sequence: CASSVETGAPQPQHF. The CDR3 DNA reads TGTGCCAGCAGTGTAGAGACAGGGGCACCACAGCCCCAGCATTTT.